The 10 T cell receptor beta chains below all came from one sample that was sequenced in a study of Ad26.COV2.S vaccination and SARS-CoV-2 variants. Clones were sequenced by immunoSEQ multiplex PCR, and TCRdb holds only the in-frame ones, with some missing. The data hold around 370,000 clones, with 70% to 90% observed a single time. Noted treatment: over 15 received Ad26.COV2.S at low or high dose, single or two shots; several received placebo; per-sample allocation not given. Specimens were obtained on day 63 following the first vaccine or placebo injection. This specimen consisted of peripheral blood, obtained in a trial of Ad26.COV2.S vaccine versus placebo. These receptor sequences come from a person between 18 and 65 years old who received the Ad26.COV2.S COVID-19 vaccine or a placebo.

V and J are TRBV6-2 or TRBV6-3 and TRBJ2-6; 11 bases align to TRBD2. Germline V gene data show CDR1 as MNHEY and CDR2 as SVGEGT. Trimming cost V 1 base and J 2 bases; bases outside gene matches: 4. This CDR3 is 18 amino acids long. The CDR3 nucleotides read TGTGCCAGCAGTTACTTAGCGGGAGGGTCTGCTGGGGCCAACGTCCTGACTTTC. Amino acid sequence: CASSYLAGGSAGANVLTF.

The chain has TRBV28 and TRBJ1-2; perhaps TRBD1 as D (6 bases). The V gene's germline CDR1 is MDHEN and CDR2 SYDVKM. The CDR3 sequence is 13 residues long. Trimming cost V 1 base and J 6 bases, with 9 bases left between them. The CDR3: CASSLSWGHGYTF. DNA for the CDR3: TGTGCCAGCAGTTTATCATGGGGGCATGGCTACACCTTC.

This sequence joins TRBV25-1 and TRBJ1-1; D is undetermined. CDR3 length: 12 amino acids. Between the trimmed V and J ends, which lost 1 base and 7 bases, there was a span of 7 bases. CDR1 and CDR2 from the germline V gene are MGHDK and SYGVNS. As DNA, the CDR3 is TGTGCCAGCAGTGAATTCTACAGTGAAGCTTTCTTT. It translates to CASSEFYSEAFF.

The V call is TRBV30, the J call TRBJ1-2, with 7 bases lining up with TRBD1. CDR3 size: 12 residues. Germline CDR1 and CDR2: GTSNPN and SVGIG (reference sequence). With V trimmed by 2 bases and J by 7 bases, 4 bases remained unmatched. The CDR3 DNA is TGTGCCTGGAGTAAGGGGGCTGGTGGCTACACCTTC. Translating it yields CAWSKGAGGYTF.

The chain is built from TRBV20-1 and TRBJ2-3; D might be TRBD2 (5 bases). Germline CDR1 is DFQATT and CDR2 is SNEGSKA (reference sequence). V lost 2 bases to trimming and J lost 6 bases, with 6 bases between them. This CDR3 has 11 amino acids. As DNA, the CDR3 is TGCAGTGCTAGAACGGGGGATACGCAGTATTTT. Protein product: CSARTGDTQYF.

This CDR3 is CASSFLSGGRGEAFF. The CDR3, as DNA: TGTGCCAGCAGCTTTTTATCCGGTGGCAGGGGCGAAGCTTTCTTT. The chain combines TRBV7-9 with TRBJ1-1; tentative D call: TRBD1 (6 bases). The germline V gene has CDR1 SEHNR and CDR2 FQNEAQ (reference sequence). This CDR3 has 15 amino acids. Trimming removed 3 bases at V and 8 bases at J, with 19 bases between.

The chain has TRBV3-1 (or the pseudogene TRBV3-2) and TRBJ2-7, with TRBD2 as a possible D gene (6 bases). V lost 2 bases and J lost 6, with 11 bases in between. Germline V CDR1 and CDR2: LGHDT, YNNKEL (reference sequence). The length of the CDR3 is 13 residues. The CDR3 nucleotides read TGTGCCAGCAGCCAACTGGGGGGTTTCGAGCAGTACTTC. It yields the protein CASSQLGGFEQYF.

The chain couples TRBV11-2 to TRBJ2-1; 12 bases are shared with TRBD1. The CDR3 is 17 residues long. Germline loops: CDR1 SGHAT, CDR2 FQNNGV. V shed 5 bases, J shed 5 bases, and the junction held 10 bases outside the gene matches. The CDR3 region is CASSAGTGGSNHNEQFF. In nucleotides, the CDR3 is TGTGCCAGCAGCGCCGGGACAGGGGGCTCTAACCACAATGAGCAGTTCTTC.

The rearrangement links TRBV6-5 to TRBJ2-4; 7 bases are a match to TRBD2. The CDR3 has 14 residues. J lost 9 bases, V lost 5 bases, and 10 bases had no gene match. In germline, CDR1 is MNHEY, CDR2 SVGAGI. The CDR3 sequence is CASSPGTTGGIQYF. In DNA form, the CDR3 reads TGTGCCAGCAGTCCCGGGACCACGGGGGGCATTCAGTACTTC.

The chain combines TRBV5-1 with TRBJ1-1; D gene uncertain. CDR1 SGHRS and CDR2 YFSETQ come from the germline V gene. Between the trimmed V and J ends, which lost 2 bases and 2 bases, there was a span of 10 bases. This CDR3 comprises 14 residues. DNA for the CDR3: TGCGCCAGCAGCTTTTTCCCACCTAACACTGAAGCTTTCTTT. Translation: CASSFFPPNTEAFF.